This T cell receptor (beta chain) was retrieved from a study of beta chain features in type 1 diabetes. The table lists this clone with many counts. V lost 4 bases to trimming and J lost 4 bases; unmatched junction nucleotides: 5. Germline CDR1 reads KGHSH; CDR2 reads LQKENI. The CDR3 extends over 15 amino acids. TCRB transcripts that were expressed got sequenced, as all of the isolated RNA had been reverse transcribed. Sequencing used immunoSEQ multiplex PCR; TCRdb keeps in-frame clones, though not all of them. The repertoire holds fewer than 150,000 clones, with around 7% as singletons. CD4+ naive, central memory, regulatory and stem cell-like memory subsets were isolated by sorting on CD45RO/CCR7/CD25/CD127/CD95/CD27.

This receptor was obtained from a woman aged 30 to 39 in good health. The sequencing input was central memory CD4+ T cells from blood. This chain connects TRBV18 to TRBJ1-5, with 9 bases lining up with TRBD1. DNA of the CDR3: TGTGCCAGCTCACTTGGGACAGGGCTGAATCAGCCCCAGCATTTT. Translated: CASSLGTGLNQPQHF.